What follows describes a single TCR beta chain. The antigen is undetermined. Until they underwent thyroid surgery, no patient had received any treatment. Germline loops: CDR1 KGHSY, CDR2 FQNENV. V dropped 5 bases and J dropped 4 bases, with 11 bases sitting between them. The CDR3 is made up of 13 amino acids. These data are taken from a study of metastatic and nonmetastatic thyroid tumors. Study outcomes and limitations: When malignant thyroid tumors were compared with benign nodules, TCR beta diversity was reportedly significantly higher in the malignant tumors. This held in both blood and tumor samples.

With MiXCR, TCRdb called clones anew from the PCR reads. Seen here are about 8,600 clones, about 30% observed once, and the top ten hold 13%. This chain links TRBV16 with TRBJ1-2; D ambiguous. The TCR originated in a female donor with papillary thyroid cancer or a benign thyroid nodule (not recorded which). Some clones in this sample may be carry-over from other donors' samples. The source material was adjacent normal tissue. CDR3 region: CASSERSGYGYTF. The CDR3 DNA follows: TGTGCCAGCAGCGAGAGATCTGGCTATGGCTACACCTTC.